This T cell receptor (beta chain) was identified in a study of T cell repertoires in cytomegalovirus infection. Across the study: Recently described HLA-C-restricted plus well-studied HLA-B-restricted CMV epitopes were used.

One entry per CDR3 protein, called by TCRdb with MiXCR from the reads. Counted here are approximately 730,000 distinct CDR3 sequences, 25% to 30% occurring once; the ten biggest clones make up roughly 13%. CDR3 length equals 12 residues. Germline V lookup: CDR1 SQVTM, CDR2 ANQGSEA. V was cut by 7 bases and J by 12 bases, with 21 bases left in between. On this clonotype: The antigen is undetermined.

Study-wide findings and caveats: The study found HLA-C-restricted CMV-specific TCR beta clonotypes dominating the ex vivo response.

Sequencing was performed on cultured CD8+ T cells from PBMCs, taken from culture after CMV antigen stimulation. The rearrangement joins TRBV29-1 to TRBJ1-1; D perhaps matches TRBD1 (6 bases). The source of this sequence is a human donor in good health (CMV status not recorded). Some clones in this sample may be carry-over from other donors' samples. CDR3 region: CSAPTTGRRTFF. The CDR3 DNA reads as TGCAGCGCCCCAACCACAGGGAGGAGAACTTTCTTT.